The TCR beta chain under discussion was sequenced for a study of T cell responses to AZD1222 COVID-19 vaccine. Study findings and constraints: Spike was spanned by vaccine-associated CD4 TCRs, which were dominant at 160-218 and 743-854.

Here immunoSEQ multiplex PCR was the method, and the copy in TCRdb shows in-frame clones only, minus some. The table has some 100,000 clones, 85% to 90% seen once; the top ten hold 15% to 20%. On this clone itself: The antigen is undetermined.

The CDR3 runs 15 residues. Looked up from germline, CDR1 is MDHEN and CDR2 is SYDVKM. V dropped 5 bases and J dropped 6 bases, with 20 bases sitting between them. The TCR sequence derives from an adult in good health. The sample in question was peripheral blood, obtained on day 0 of AZD1222 vaccination. The chain has TRBV28 and TRBJ2-7; a possible D gene is TRBD2 (5 bases). The CDR3 is CASSPDGGSVVEQYF. The CDR3 bases are TGTGCCAGCAGTCCGGACGGAGGTTCCGTAGTCGAGCAGTACTTC.